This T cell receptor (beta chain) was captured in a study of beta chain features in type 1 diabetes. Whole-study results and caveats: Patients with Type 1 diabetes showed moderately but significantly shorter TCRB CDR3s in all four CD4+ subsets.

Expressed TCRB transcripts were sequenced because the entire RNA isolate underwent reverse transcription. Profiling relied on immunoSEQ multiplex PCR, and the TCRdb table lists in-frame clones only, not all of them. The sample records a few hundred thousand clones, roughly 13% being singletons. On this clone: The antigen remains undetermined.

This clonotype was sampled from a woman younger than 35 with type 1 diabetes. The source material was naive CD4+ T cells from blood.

The CDR3 protein is CASSLSGTSTYEQYF. The CDR3 DNA sequence: TGTGCCAGCAGTCTTTCCGGGACATCCACCTACGAGCAGTACTTC. The chain joins TRBV28 to TRBJ2-7, with TRBD1 as a possible D gene (6 bases). Looked up from germline, CDR1 is MDHEN and CDR2 is SYDVKM. V was trimmed by 5 bases and J by 2 bases, leaving 16 bases between them. The CDR3 has 15 residues. Using reference TRBV28 and TRBJ2-7 for the parts outside the CDR3, the full variable domain is DVKVTQSSRYLVKRTGEKVFLECVQDMDHENMFWYRQDPGLGLRLIYFSYDVKMKEKGDIPEGYSVSREKKERFSLILESASTNQTSMYLCASSLSGTSTYEQYFGPGTRLTVT.